The entry below gives a single T cell receptor (beta chain) sequence along with its context. The protocol was immunoSEQ multiplex PCR, while the TCRdb copy is restricted to in-frame clones and leaves out a portion. The sample contains around 150,000 clones, approximately 94% of which appear only once. The data were obtained in a study of control samples from healthy donors and cancer patients. Looked up from germline, CDR1 is LNHDA and CDR2 is SQIVND (reference sequence). The CDR3 totals 14 residues. The V end was cut by 3 bases, the J end by 0 bases, with 7 bases between. The TCR comes from a man aged 60 to 75 with colorectal cancer. The sample was PBMCs. J is TRBJ2-3 and V is TRBV19; no clear D. Written as DNA, the CDR3 is TGTGCCAGTAGTATCCAGAGCAGCACAGATACGCAGTATTTT. It codes for CASSIQSSTDTQYF. Variable domain in full (rest from reference TRBV19 and TRBJ2-3): DGGITQSPKYLFRKEGQNVTLSCEQNLNHDAMYWYRQDPGQGLRLIYYSQIVNDFQKGDIAEGYSVSREKKESFPLTVTSAQKNPTAFYLCASSIQSSTDTQYFGPGTRLTVL.